This entry lists 14 T cell receptor beta chains sequenced from one sample in a study of cytomegalovirus exposure and HLA in healthy donors (TCRdb year 2017). The receptor library was made with the immunoSEQ multiplex PCR assay. As stored in TCRdb, this immuneACCESS dataset retains in-frame rearrangements with V and J assigned. A fraction of the clones does not appear; measured against another copy, unresolved V genes explain less than half of the discrepancy, and the remainder lacks a known reason. This sample holds 150,000 to 200,000 clones; roughly 88% were observed only once. The leading ten clones occupy about 1.5% of the sample. Sequenced input: PBMCs. These TCRs come from a woman younger than 35 in good health and CMV-seronegative.

In its sample, this clone was seen a few times. The rearrangement links TRBV19 to TRBJ1-6; TRBD1 matches 7 bases. Losses at the gene ends were 3 bases for V and 7 bases for J; bases not matched to a gene: 3. The CDR3 runs to 14 residues. Germline V CDR1 and CDR2: LNHDA, SQIVND (reference sequence). This chain's CDR3 is CASSMRDSNSPLHF. For the CDR3, the DNA is TGTGCCAGTAGTATGAGGGACAGCAATTCACCCCTCCACTTT.

The chain is built from TRBV6-5 and TRBJ2-1, with a possible D match to TRBD1 (6 bases). V was trimmed by 6 bases and J by 7 bases, leaving 10 bases between them. The CDR3 totals 12 residues. In germline, CDR1 is MNHEY, CDR2 SVGAGI. In DNA, the CDR3 is TGTGCCAGCAGCGGACAGCTTAATGAGCAGTTCTTC. This codes for CASSGQLNEQFF.

The chain carries TRBV6-6 and TRBJ1-4, with 8 nucleotides matching TRBD1. The CDR3 has 15 residues. Germline loops: CDR1 MNHNY, CDR2 SVGAGI (reference sequence). Trimming took 1 base from V and 5 from J; bases not matched to a gene: 3. CDR3: CASSYFRDRNEKLFF. As DNA, the CDR3 is TGTGCCAGCAGTTACTTCCGGGACAGGAATGAAAAACTGTTTTTT.

V and J are TRBV5-4 and TRBJ1-5, with 9 bases that match TRBD1. The germline CDR1 and CDR2 sequences are SGHNT and YYREEE (reference sequence). The CDR3 is made up of 14 amino acids. Trimming took 4 bases from V and 7 from J; bases not matched to a gene: 6. CDR3 bases: TGTGCCAGCAGCGTCGGGACAGGGAGCCAGCCCCAGCATTTT. Translation gives CASSVGTGSQPQHF.

V gene TRBV6-1 combines with J gene TRBJ2-3; possibly TRBD2 for D (6 bases). Between the trimmed V and J ends, which lost 0 bases and 2 bases, there was a span of 15 bases. This CDR3 has 17 amino acids. CDR1 and CDR2 from the germline V gene are MNHNS and SASEGT. CDR3 residues: CASSEARRGQLTDTQYF. The CDR3 DNA sequence: TGTGCCAGCAGTGAAGCGAGGAGGGGCCAACTCACAGATACGCAGTATTTT.

The V and J genes are TRBV5-1 and TRBJ2-1; TRBD2 aligns across 9 bases. Germline assignment: CDR1 SGHRS and CDR2 YFSETQ. V shed 1 base, J shed 10 bases, and the junction held 6 bases outside the gene matches. The CDR3 totals 14 residues. CDR3: CASSLKLAGNEQFF. CDR3 DNA: TGCGCCAGCAGCTTGAAACTAGCGGGTAACGAGCAGTTCTTC.

The chain joins TRBV20-1 to TRBJ2-7; TRBD2 agrees at 7 bases. The CDR3 runs to 11 residues. The germline CDR1 and CDR2 sequences are DFQATT and SNEGSKA (reference sequence). V was clipped by 5 bases and J by 2 bases; unmatched bases: 0. Here the CDR3 reads CSAGTTYEQYF. CDR3 in DNA: TGCAGTGCTGGGACTACCTACGAGCAGTACTTC.

V gene TRBV5-6 combines with J gene TRBJ1-5; D gene ambiguous. Germline values: CDR1 SGHDT, CDR2 YYEEEE. CDR3 size: 14 residues. The ends were cut back, 2 bases at V and 1 base at J, with 7 bases in the middle. In DNA form, the CDR3 reads TGTGCCAGCAGCTTATTTCGGAGCAATCAGCCCCAGCATTTT. It specifies CASSLFRSNQPQHF.

The chain joins TRBV25-1 to TRBJ1-2; the match to TRBD1 covers 8 bases. Trimming took 6 bases from V and 8 from J; bases not matched to a gene: 8. CDR3 length equals 13 residues. Per germline, CDR1 MGHDK and CDR2 SYGVNS. The CDR3 loop reads CASRPKTGDGYTF. In DNA form, the CDR3 reads TGTGCCAGCAGGCCTAAGACAGGGGACGGCTACACCTTC.

V usage is TRBV29-1 and J usage is TRBJ2-3, with 8 nucleotides matching TRBD2. The CDR3 covers 16 residues. V lost 6 bases and J lost 2; bases outside the gene matches: 13. CDR1 is SQVTM, CDR2 ANQGSEA, per germline. The CDR3 here is CSVAGGGTTYTDTQYF. The CDR3 coding sequence is TGCAGCGTCGCCGGGGGGGGCACCACTTACACAGATACGCAGTATTTT.

In its sample, this clone was seen once. V is TRBV5-6 and J is TRBJ1-6; 9 bases line up with TRBD1. The CDR3 is 15 amino acids. The germline gives CDR1 SGHDT, CDR2 YYEEEE. The J segment lost 7 bases and the V segment lost 0 bases, leaving 2 bases of the junction unmatched. The CDR3: CASSLGDRENSPLHF. CDR3 DNA sequence: TGTGCCAGCAGCTTGGGGGACAGGGAGAATTCACCCCTCCACTTT.

The V gene is TRBV7-9, the J gene TRBJ2-5; 10 positions match TRBD2. This CDR3 spans 18 amino acids. V lost 5 bases and J lost 1; bases outside the gene matches: 13. CDR1 is SEHNR and CDR2 is FQNEAQ in the germline V gene (reference sequence). CDR3 bases: TGTGCCAGCAGCACGGGAGGTAGCGGGGGGATTCGCCAAGAGACCCAGTACTTC. It codes for CASSTGGSGGIRQETQYF.

The V gene is TRBV4-1, the J gene TRBJ2-1; 7 nucleotides match TRBD2. After removal of 0 bases from V and 8 bases from J, the junction contained 10 bases not matched to a gene. Germline CDR1 reads MGHRA; CDR2 reads YSYEKL. The CDR3 totals 16 residues. As DNA, the CDR3 is TGCGCCAGCAGCCAAGACGCTCCAGCGGGATTGGATGAGCAGTTCTTC. Translated, it gives CASSQDAPAGLDEQFF.

This chain joins TRBV5-1 and TRBJ1-2; weak D call: TRBD1 (6 bases). Trimming pared 4 bases from V and 5 bases from J, leaving 15 bases between. This CDR3 contains 14 residues. CDR1 SGHRS and CDR2 YFSETQ come from the germline V gene. The chain's CDR3 is CASSPQGNGYGYTF. CDR3 DNA: TGCGCCAGCAGCCCCCAGGGGAATGGATATGGCTACACCTTC.